Reported below is one T cell receptor (beta chain). The sample comes from a study of cytomegalovirus exposure and HLA in healthy donors. Background on the study: Earlier, about 180 million T cells were analyzed, and 117 million unique TCR beta sequences were found among them. Early release data held around 82 million unique TCRs from HLA-typed donors.

The CDR3 has 14 residues. The V gene's germline CDR1 is LNHNV and CDR2 YYDKDF (reference sequence). Trimming cost V 6 bases and J 3 bases, with 15 bases left between them. This PCR relied on a set of 60 Vbeta primers and 13 Jbeta primers. Profiling relied on immunoSEQ multiplex PCR, and the TCRdb table lists in-frame clones only, not all of them. The sample has about 110,000 clones, 76% seen once. The chain recombines TRBV15 with TRBJ2-7; weak D call: TRBD1 (6 bases). This receptor was taken from a young man in good health and CMV-seronegative. What was sequenced was PBMCs. In nucleotides, the CDR3 is TGTGCCACCAGTTCCGGGGACACCCTCTACGAGCAGTACTTC. As protein: CATSSGDTLYEQYF.